Sequencing of this T cell receptor (beta chain) was carried out in a study of vaccination effects on CD4 cells after COVID-19. Study-level results: Late in the post-vaccination period, infection-induced and vaccine-induced clones underwent marked clonal contraction.

This clone has more than one count but fewer than ten. Its target is unknown. Here immunoSEQ multiplex PCR was the method, and the copy in TCRdb shows in-frame clones only, minus some. The sample records tens of thousands of clones, around 68% being singletons. The V end lost 10 bases, the J end lost 8 bases, and 11 bases lay between the germline ends. The CDR3 covers 11 residues. Germline V lookup: CDR1 ENHRY, CDR2 SYGVKD. After expansion with viral peptide pools in the ViraFEST assay, antigen-specific CD4+ T cells were sequenced. Around day 10 of culture, CD4+ T cells were separated out. Vaccine recipients, nucleocapsid antibody negative, had no prior SARS-CoV-2 infection. IL-2 medium supplanted half the medium on days 3 and 7.

The chain combines TRBV10-3 with TRBJ2-2, with D possibly matching TRBD2 (5 bases). This sequence originates from a human donor who received a COVID-19 vaccine. Sequencing was performed on CD4+ T cells from PBMCs cultured with SARS-CoV-2 spike peptides, taken before COVID-19 vaccination. CDR3 loop: CATYGGGELFF. In nucleotides, the CDR3 is TGTGCCACCTACGGCGGGGGGGAGCTGTTTTTT.